The 27 T cell receptor beta chains listed next were all sequenced from one sample in a study of PD-1 blockade in classical Hodgkin lymphoma (dated by TCRdb to 2020 to 2022). The receptor library was made with the immunoSEQ multiplex PCR assay. This is the immuneACCESS table as TCRdb keeps it, with only in-frame sequences that have V and J called. A part of the clones is gone; compared with another copy, unresolved V genes explain less than half, and the rest is unexplained. The sample table shows about 20,000 clones, and roughly 65% are seen once. Of the sample, 7.8% falls within the top ten clones. Per the publication, the time point label means: cycle 4 day 1 (C4D1), after 6 weeks of nivolumab. Every trial patient had relapsed following autologous stem cell transplantation, and prior brentuximab vedotin exposure was what differed among cohorts A, B and C. This material consisted of peripheral blood mononuclear cells (PBMCs), taken before the fourth cycle of nivolumab. The receptors here all came from a human donor with classical Hodgkin lymphoma.

This clone appeared once. J is TRBJ1-1 and V is TRBV6-4, with TRBD1 matching over 9 bases. The V segment lost 3 bases and the J segment 10 bases; nucleotides outside the gene matches: 15. This CDR3 has 16 amino acids. Germline CDR1 and CDR2: MRHNA and SNTAGT. CDR3 in amino acids: CASSEDPGQGYGGAFF. In DNA form, the CDR3 reads TGTGCCAGCAGTGAAGACCCGGGACAGGGATATGGTGGAGCTTTCTTT.

The chain is built from TRBV11-2 and TRBJ2-3, with TRBD1 as a possible D gene (6 bases). V was trimmed by 3 bases and J by 2 bases, leaving 9 bases between them. Germline values: CDR1 SGHAT, CDR2 FQNNGV. CDR3 length equals 14 residues. CDR3 loop: CASSFGQPTDTQYF. The CDR3 coding sequence is TGTGCCAGCAGCTTCGGACAGCCCACAGATACGCAGTATTTT.

The V call is TRBV27, the J call TRBJ1-2, with no clear D. The V and J ends lost 1 base and 2 bases respectively, with 11 bases between them. Germline lookup yields CDR1 MNHEY and CDR2 SMNVEV (reference sequence). This CDR3 contains 15 residues. CDR3 bases: TGTGCCAGCAGTTTATTAGGGTTTACGAACTATGGCTACACCTTC. Translating gives CASSLLGFTNYGYTF.

About this clone itself: The limits of the CDR3 on the DNA are not certain, so only TCRdb's listed CDR3 is given. The CDR3 loop reads CASSSSTGVRSPLHF. The chain joins TRBV27 to TRBJ1-6; TRBD1 is the table's D call, not checked against the DNA. Germline lookup yields CDR1 MNHEY and CDR2 SMNVEV (reference sequence). The CDR3 sequence runs 15 residues, both termini included.

This clone was recorded a few times. Other DNA variants within this sample encode the same CDR3. J is TRBJ2-5 and V is TRBV7-8; D may be TRBD1 or TRBD2 (6 bases each). Germline values: CDR1 SGHVS, CDR2 FQNEAQ. The CDR3 runs to 16 residues. V was shortened by 1 base and J by 1 base, with 13 bases between the two germline ends. Here the CDR3 reads CASSLVWGATQETQYF. CDR3 DNA: TGTGCCAGCAGCTTAGTTTGGGGGGCAACCCAAGAGACCCAGTACTTC.

V gene TRBV14 combines with J gene TRBJ1-1, with 11 bases lining up with TRBD1. V was pared by 1 base and J by 10 bases, with 5 bases of the junction left unmatched. From germline, CDR1 is SGHDN and CDR2 FVKESK. The CDR3 is 14 residues long. The DNA for the CDR3 is TGTGCCAGCAGCCAAGCCGGGACAGGGGGGACAGCTTTCTTT. Its translation is CASSQAGTGGTAFF.

The CDR3 protein is CASSRGGPGTDTQYF. The CDR3 region has the DNA TGCGCCAGCAGCCGTGGAGGGCCGGGCACAGATACGCAGTATTTT. The chain recombines TRBV5-1 with TRBJ2-3; D is perhaps TRBD2 (6 bases). Germline lookup yields CDR1 SGHRS and CDR2 YFSETQ. The CDR3 extends over 15 amino acids. Trimming removed 4 bases at V and 1 base at J, with 13 bases between.

The V gene is TRBV7-8, the J gene TRBJ2-7; 10 nucleotides match TRBD1. The germline V gene encodes CDR1 SGHVS and CDR2 FQNEAQ. V lost 5 bases and J lost 3; bases outside the gene matches: 7. The CDR3 runs 15 residues. The CDR3 nucleotides read TGTGCCAGCAGCCTACCGGGACAGGGGATCTACGAGCAGTACTTC. Translating it yields CASSLPGQGIYEQYF.

The CDR3 DNA follows: TGTGCCAGCCACTTCTCCCCCCTAGCGTCTTTTATGGATACGCAGTATTTT. It yields the protein CASHFSPLASFMDTQYF. The chain combines TRBV28 with TRBJ2-3, with D possibly being TRBD2 (6 bases). Trimming cost V 8 bases and J 6 bases, with 27 bases left between them. Germline V gene lookup returns CDR1 MDHEN and CDR2 SYDVKM. The CDR3 runs 17 residues.

The chain couples TRBV11-3 to TRBJ2-6; 7 nucleotides agree with TRBD1. Trimming at V came to 5 bases and at J to 1 base, leaving 14 bases not matched to a gene. The germline V gene has CDR1 SGHNT and CDR2 YENEEA. This CDR3 is built from 19 residues. CDR3 protein: CASSIKWGQMPSGANVLTF. CDR3 nucleotide sequence: TGTGCCAGCAGCATAAAGTGGGGACAGATGCCTTCTGGGGCCAACGTCCTGACTTTC. The variable domain in full, completed from reference TRBV11-3 and TRBJ2-6, reads EAGVVQSPRYKIIEKKQPVAFWCNPISGHNTLYWYLQNLGQGPELLIRYENEEAVDDSQLPKDRFSAERLKGVDSTLKIQPAELGDSAVYLCASSIKWGQMPSGANVLTFGAGSRLTVL.

The chain is built from TRBV28 and TRBJ2-5; the match to TRBD1 covers 7 bases. From germline, CDR1 is MDHEN and CDR2 SYDVKM. J lost 4 bases, V lost 5 bases, and 10 bases had no gene match. This CDR3 is 15 amino acids long. The CDR3 bases are TGTGCCAGCAGTGACTCAAAGGGGGCTGGAGAGACCCAGTACTTC. This translates into CASSDSKGAGETQYF. Based on the CDR3 plus reference TRBV28 and TRBJ2-5, the full variable domain is DVKVTQSSRYLVKRTGEKVFLECVQDMDHENMFWYRQDPGLGLRLIYFSYDVKMKEKGDIPEGYSVSREKKERFSLILESASTNQTSMYLCASSDSKGAGETQYFGPGTRLLVL.

The chain links TRBV7-8 to TRBJ1-4; weak D call: TRBD1 (5 bases). V lost 3 bases to trimming and J lost 5 bases, with 13 bases between them. The CDR3 has 15 residues. The V gene's germline CDR1 is SGHVS and CDR2 FQNEAQ. CDR3 sequence: CASSLYRSGNEKLFF. In DNA form, the CDR3 reads TGTGCCAGCAGCTTGTACAGGTCGGGGAATGAAAAACTGTTTTTT.

The CDR3 DNA reads as TGTGCCAGTAGTGCCAACAGGGTTAACACTGAAGCTTTCTTT. This codes for CASSANRVNTEAFF. J is TRBJ1-1 and V is TRBV19, with D perhaps matching TRBD1 (6 bases). This CDR3 has 14 amino acids. V dropped 5 bases and J dropped 2 bases, with 12 bases sitting between them. Per the germline V gene, CDR1 is LNHDA and CDR2 is SQIVND (reference sequence). Full variable domain (remainder filled in from reference TRBV19 and TRBJ1-1): DGGITQSPKYLFRKEGQNVTLSCEQNLNHDAMYWYRQDPGQGLRLIYYSQIVNDFQKGDIAEGYSVSREKKESFPLTVTSAQKNPTAFYLCASSANRVNTEAFFGQGTRLTVV.

The J gene is TRBJ1-1, the V gene TRBV9; D might be TRBD1 (6 bases). This CDR3 is 17 amino acids long. Trimming removed 0 bases at V and 0 bases at J, with 15 bases between. Germline values: CDR1 SGDLS, CDR2 YYNGEE. CDR3 nucleotide sequence: TGTGCCAGCAGCGTAGGAGGCAGGGGCCTTTTGAACACTGAAGCTTTCTTT. Its protein product is CASSVGGRGLLNTEAFF.

The gene calls are TRBV28 and TRBJ2-1, with TRBD1 matching over 7 bases. With 10 bases clipped from V and 5 bases from J, the junction kept 5 bases outside the gene matches. Germline V gene data show CDR1 as MDHEN and CDR2 as SYDVKM. The CDR3 runs to 12 residues. The CDR3: CAIRDRDNEQFF. CDR3 DNA sequence: TGTGCCATCCGGGACAGAGACAATGAGCAGTTCTTC.

J is TRBJ2-5 and V is TRBV27; possibly TRBD1 for D (5 bases). The length of the CDR3 is 13 residues. V was cut by 6 bases and J by 7 bases, with 15 bases left in between. Germline CDR1 reads MNHEY; CDR2 reads SMNVEV (reference sequence). The DNA for the CDR3 is TGTGCCAGCAGCTACCAGGGTATCGGGACCCAGTACTTC. It encodes CASSYQGIGTQYF.

The chain recombines TRBV18 with TRBJ2-7, with D hard to call. The CDR3 totals 14 residues. V was cut by 3 bases and J by 1 base, with 10 bases left in between. From germline, CDR1 is KGHSH and CDR2 LQKENI. CDR3 loop: CASSPYGVSYEQYF. In DNA, the CDR3 is TGTGCCAGCTCACCGTACGGTGTTTCCTACGAGCAGTACTTC.

The J gene is TRBJ2-7, the V gene TRBV5-1; D perhaps matches TRBD1 (5 bases). From germline, CDR1 is SGHRS and CDR2 YFSETQ. Between the trimmed V and J ends, which lost 4 bases and 2 bases, there was a span of 16 bases. There are 15 residues in the CDR3. CDR3 sequence reads: CASSRGPEGTYEQYF. The CDR3 DNA follows: TGCGCCAGCAGCAGGGGTCCCGAAGGTACCTACGAGCAGTACTTC.

This clone occurred once. The genes are TRBV28 and TRBJ2-1; D uncertain. Trimming shortened V by 6 bases and J by 9 bases, and 12 bases separated the two germline ends. CDR1 is MDHEN, CDR2 SYDVKM, per germline. The CDR3 consists of 12 residues. This CDR3 is CASRNQFFEQFF. DNA of the CDR3: TGTGCCAGCAGGAATCAGTTTTTTGAGCAGTTCTTC.

The chain carries TRBV11-2 and TRBJ2-7; 8 nucleotides line up with TRBD2. With V trimmed by 5 bases and J by 2 bases, 8 bases remained unmatched. The CDR3 is 15 residues long. Germline values: CDR1 SGHAT, CDR2 FQNNGV. CDR3 DNA sequence: TGTGCCAGCAGCCCCTCTAGCGGGCCGACCTACGAGCAGTACTTC. This codes for CASSPSSGPTYEQYF.

The CDR3 loop is CASRVGTTNEKLFF. The CDR3 DNA follows: TGTGCCAGCCGGGTAGGGACAACTAATGAAAAACTGTTTTTT. The chain links TRBV5-5 to TRBJ1-4; D call uncertain. CDR1 and CDR2 from the germline V gene are SGHKS and YYEKEE (reference sequence). This CDR3 contains 14 residues. V lost 7 bases to trimming and J lost 0 bases, with 10 bases between them. Full variable domain (remainder filled in from reference TRBV5-5 and TRBJ1-4): DAGVTQSPTHLIKTRGQQVTLRCSPISGHKSVSWYQQVLGQGPQFIFQYYEKEERGRGNFPDRFSARQFPNYSSELNVNALLLGDSALYLCASRVGTTNEKLFFGSGTQLSVL.

For the CDR3, the DNA is TGTGCCAGCAGCTTGCGGGGTTGGCAGAGCACCGGGGAGCTGTTTTTT. Its translation is CASSLRGWQSTGELFF. The rearrangement uses TRBV5-5 and TRBJ2-2, with D possibly matching TRBD2 (5 bases). The V end lost 1 base, the J end lost 4 bases, and 14 bases lay between the germline ends. This CDR3 region has 16 residues. From germline, CDR1 is SGHKS and CDR2 YYEKEE (reference sequence).

This clone is medium-sized (0.01 to 0.1%) in the sample. V gene TRBV7-8 combines with J gene TRBJ2-7; weak D call: TRBD1 (6 bases). Trimming took off 5 bases at V and 3 bases at J, with 17 bases between the two ends. Germline CDR1 is SGHVS and CDR2 is FQNEAQ. This CDR3 is built from 15 residues. CDR3 nucleotides: TGTGCCAGCAGCCTAAATACAGGGAGCGGCTACGAGCAGTACTTC. The encoded protein is CASSLNTGSGYEQYF.

The chain employs TRBV7-9 and TRBJ1-6; weak D call: TRBD1 (5 bases). Germline loops: CDR1 SEHNR, CDR2 FQNEAQ (reference sequence). V was clipped by 8 bases and J by 8 bases, with 13 bases between them. The CDR3 has 13 amino acids. Here the CDR3 DNA reads TGTGCCAGCGGCTCGGGAGGGGATTCACCCCTCCACTTT. It yields the protein CASGSGGDSPLHF.

The chain combines TRBV10-3 with TRBJ1-2; D remains ambiguous. The germline V gene encodes CDR1 ENHRY and CDR2 SYGVKD. The CDR3 has 13 amino acids. The V and J ends lost 0 bases and 3 bases respectively, with 5 bases between them. CDR3 nucleotide sequence: TGTGCCATCAGTGAGTCGGAATACTATGGCTACACCTTC. It yields the protein CAISESEYYGYTF.

The chain joins TRBV9 to TRBJ2-7; D unresolved. With 3 bases removed from V and 4 bases from J, the gap between germline ends came to 17 bases. The CDR3 is 15 amino acids. In germline, CDR1 is SGDLS, CDR2 YYNGEE. CDR3 sequence (DNA): TGTGCCAGCAGCGCTAGTCTCGCCGGTGTATACGAGCAGTACTTC. The encoded protein is CASSASLAGVYEQYF.

The chain carries TRBV27 and TRBJ1-4; 9 bases are a match to TRBD1. The CDR3 extends over 14 amino acids. Unmatched junction bases numbered 7, after V lost 6 bases and J lost 8 bases. Germline CDR1 reads MNHEY; CDR2 reads SMNVEV (reference sequence). The CDR3 loop is CASRLQGAGEKLFF. The DNA for the CDR3 is TGTGCCAGCAGGCTACAGGGGGCAGGGGAAAAACTGTTTTTT.